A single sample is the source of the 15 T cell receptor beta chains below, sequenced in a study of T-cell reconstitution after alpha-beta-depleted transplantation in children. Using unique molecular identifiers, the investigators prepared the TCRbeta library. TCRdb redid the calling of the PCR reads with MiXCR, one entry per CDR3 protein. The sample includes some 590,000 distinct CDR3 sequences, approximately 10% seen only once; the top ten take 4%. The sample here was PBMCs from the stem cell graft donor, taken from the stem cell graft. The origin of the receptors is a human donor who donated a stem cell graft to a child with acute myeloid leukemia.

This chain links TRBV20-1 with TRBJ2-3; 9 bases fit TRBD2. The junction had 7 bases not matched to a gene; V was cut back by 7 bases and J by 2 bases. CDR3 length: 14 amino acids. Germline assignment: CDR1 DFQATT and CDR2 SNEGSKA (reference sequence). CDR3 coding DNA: TGCAGTGGCCGGCGGGAGGGCCCCACAGATACGCAGTATTTT. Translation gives CSGRREGPTDTQYF.

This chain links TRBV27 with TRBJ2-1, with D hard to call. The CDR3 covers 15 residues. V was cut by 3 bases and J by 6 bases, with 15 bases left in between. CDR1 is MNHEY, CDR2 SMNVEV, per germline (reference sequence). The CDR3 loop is CASSFYPLFSNEQFF. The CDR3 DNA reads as TGTGCCAGCAGTTTTTATCCGCTGTTCAGCAATGAGCAGTTCTTC.

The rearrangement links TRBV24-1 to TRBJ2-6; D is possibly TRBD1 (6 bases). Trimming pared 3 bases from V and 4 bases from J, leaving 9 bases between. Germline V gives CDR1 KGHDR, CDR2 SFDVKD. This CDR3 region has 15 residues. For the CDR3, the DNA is TGTGCCACCAGTGATCCAGGGGCCGGGGCCAACGTCCTGACTTTC. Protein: CATSDPGAGANVLTF.

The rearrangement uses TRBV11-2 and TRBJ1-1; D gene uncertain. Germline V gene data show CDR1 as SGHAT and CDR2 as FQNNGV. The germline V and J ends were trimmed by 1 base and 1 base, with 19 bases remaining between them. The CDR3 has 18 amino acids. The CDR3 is CASSLVSSPNRRNTEAFF. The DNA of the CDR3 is TGTGCCAGCAGCTTAGTAAGCAGCCCTAATCGTCGGAACACTGAAGCTTTCTTT. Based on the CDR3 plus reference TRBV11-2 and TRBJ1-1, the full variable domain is EAGVAQSPRYKIIEKRQSVAFWCNPISGHATLYWYQQILGQGPKLLIQFQNNGVVDDSQLPKDRFSAERLKGVDSTLKIQPAKLEDSAVYLCASSLVSSPNRRNTEAFFGQGTRLTVV.

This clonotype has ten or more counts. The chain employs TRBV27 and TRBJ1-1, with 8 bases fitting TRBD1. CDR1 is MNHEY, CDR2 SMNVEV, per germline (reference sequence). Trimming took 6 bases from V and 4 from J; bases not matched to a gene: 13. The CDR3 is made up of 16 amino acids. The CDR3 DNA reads TGTGCCAGCAGCCCCTTCAGGGGGCTGGGTAGCACTGAAGCTTTCTTT. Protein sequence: CASSPFRGLGSTEAFF.

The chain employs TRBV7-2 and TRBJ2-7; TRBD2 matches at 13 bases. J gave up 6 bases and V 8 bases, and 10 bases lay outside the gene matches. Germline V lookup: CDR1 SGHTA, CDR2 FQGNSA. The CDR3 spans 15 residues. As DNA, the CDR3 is TGTGCCAGCGGCCGGACTAGCGGGAGTAATGGCGAGCAGTACTTC. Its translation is CASGRTSGSNGEQYF.

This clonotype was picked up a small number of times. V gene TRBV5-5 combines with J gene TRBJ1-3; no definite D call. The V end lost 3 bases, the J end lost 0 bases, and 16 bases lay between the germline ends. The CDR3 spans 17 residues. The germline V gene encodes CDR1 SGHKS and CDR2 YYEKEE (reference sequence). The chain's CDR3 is CASSSLSVPSSGNTIYF. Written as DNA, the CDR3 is TGTGCCAGCAGCTCCCTCAGTGTACCCAGCTCTGGAAACACCATATATTTT.

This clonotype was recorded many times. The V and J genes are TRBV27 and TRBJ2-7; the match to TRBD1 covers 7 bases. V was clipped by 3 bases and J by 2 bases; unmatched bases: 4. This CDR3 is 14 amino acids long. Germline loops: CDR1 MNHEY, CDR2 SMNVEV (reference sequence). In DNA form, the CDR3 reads TGTGCCAGCAGTTTTAGGGACAGTGCCTACGAGCAGTACTTC. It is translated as CASSFRDSAYEQYF.

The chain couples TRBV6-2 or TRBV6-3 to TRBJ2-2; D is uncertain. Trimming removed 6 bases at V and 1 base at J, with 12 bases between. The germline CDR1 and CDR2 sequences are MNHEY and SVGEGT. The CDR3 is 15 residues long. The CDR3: CASSRSDLNTGELFF. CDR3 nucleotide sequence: TGTGCCAGCAGCCGCTCGGATCTGAACACCGGGGAGCTGTTTTTT.

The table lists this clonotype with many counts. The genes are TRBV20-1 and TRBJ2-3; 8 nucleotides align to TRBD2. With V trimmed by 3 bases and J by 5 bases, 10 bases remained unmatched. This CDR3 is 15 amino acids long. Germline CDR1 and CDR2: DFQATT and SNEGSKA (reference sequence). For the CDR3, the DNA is TGCAGTGCTAGCCCACCAGCGGGAGACATAGATACGCAGTATTTT. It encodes CSASPPAGDIDTQYF.

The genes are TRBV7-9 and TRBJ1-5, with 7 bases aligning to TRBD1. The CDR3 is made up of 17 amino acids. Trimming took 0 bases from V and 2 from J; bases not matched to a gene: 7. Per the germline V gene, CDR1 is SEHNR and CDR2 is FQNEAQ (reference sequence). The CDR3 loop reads CASSLAPRGMGNQPQHF. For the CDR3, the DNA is TGTGCCAGCAGCTTAGCGCCCAGGGGGATGGGCAATCAGCCCCAGCATTTT.

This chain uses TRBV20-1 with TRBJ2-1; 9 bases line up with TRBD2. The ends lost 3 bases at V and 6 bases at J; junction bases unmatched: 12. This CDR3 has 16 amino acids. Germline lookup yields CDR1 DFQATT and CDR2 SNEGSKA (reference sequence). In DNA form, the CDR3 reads TGCAGTGCTAGTGGTCTAGCGGGAATCAGGGGCAATGAGCAGTTCTTC. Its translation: CSASGLAGIRGNEQFF.

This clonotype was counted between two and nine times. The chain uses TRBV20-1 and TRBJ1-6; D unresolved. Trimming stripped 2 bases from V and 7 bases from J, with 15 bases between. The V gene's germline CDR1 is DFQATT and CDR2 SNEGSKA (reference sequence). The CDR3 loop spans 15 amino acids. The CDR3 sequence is CSARSDILGNSPLHF. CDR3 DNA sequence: TGCAGTGCTAGAAGCGACATCCTGGGGAATTCACCCCTCCACTTT.

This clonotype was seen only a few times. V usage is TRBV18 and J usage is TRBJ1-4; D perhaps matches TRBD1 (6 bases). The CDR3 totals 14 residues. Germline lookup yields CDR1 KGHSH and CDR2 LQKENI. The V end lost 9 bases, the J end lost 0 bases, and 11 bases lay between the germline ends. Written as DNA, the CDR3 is TGTGCCAGTAAGGGGGAAGCAACTAATGAAAAACTGTTTTTT. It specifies CASKGEATNEKLFF.

The CDR3 sequence: CASGGEGNTEAFF. For the CDR3, the DNA is TGTGCCAGCGGGGGCGAAGGGAACACTGAAGCTTTCTTT. The J gene is TRBJ1-1, the V gene TRBV5-4, with D maybe TRBD1 (6 bases). V lost 7 bases, J lost 1 base, and 11 bases lay in between. The CDR3 covers 13 residues. Germline V CDR1 and CDR2: SGHNT, YYREEE (reference sequence).